The clone carrying this TCR beta chain was counted only a few times. Its matching antigen is unknown. J was trimmed by 2 bases and V by 7 bases; bases with no gene match: 10. The CDR3 is 15 amino acids. Looked up from germline, CDR1 is SGHRS and CDR2 is YFSETQ. One entry per CDR3 protein results from TCRdb running MiXCR on the 5' RACE reads. The sample has 500,000 to 700,000 distinct CDR3 sequences, roughly 7.1% seen once; the top ten hold 1.5% to 2%. The sample comes from a study of identical twins. Notes on the study in general: Out-of-frame alpha sequences common to twins exhibited an excess of low generation probability. Abundant beta clonotypes from cord blood bore fewer insertions; memory repertoires lacked this pattern.

These records were also assigned to another study, of yellow fever vaccine responses in identical twins.

Sequenced: PBMCs. The chain is built from TRBV5-1 and TRBJ1-2, with 8 bases matching TRBD1. The TCR originated in a woman younger than 35 in good health. In DNA form, the CDR3 reads TGCGCCAGCGGCCCTTATACAGGGGGGAACTATGGCTACACCTTC. As protein: CASGPYTGGNYGYTF.